The next 5 T cell receptor beta chains were all read from a single sample in a study of pediatric ulcerative colitis (dated by TCRdb to between 2017 and 2020). Receptor amplification or capture employed the immunoSEQ multiplex PCR assay. TCRdb mirrors the immuneACCESS table, restricted to in-frame sequences. Some clones are absent from its copies; in checked studies, under half trace to an unresolved V gene, and the reason for the others is unknown. Counted in this sample were some 60,000 clones; 77% of them appeared once. Together, the top ten hold around 5.3% of the sample. The sequenced sample consisted of blood. The receptors stem from a boy aged 10-17 years with moderate ulcerative colitis.

The chain combines TRBV25-1 with TRBJ2-5, with 9 bases lining up with TRBD1. V gave up 6 bases and J gave up 4 bases; unmatched junction bases: 12. CDR3 length: 16 amino acids. Germline loops: CDR1 MGHDK, CDR2 SYGVNS. The CDR3 is CASRFLRDRDIETQYF. For the CDR3, the DNA is TGTGCCAGCAGATTCCTCCGGGACAGGGATATAGAGACCCAGTACTTC.

The chain recombines TRBV7-2 with TRBJ1-4, with TRBD1 identical over 8 bases. CDR3 length: 15 amino acids. With 5 bases clipped from V and 7 bases from J, the junction kept 9 bases outside the gene matches. CDR1 is SGHTA, CDR2 FQGNSA, per germline. CDR3 in DNA: TGTGCCAGCAGCAGGGACAGGCTTGTTAGTGAAAAACTGTTTTTT. Translation gives CASSRDRLVSEKLFF.

This sequence joins TRBV7-9 and TRBJ1-3; D remains ambiguous. Germline V gene data show CDR1 as SEHNR and CDR2 as FQNEAQ (reference sequence). The CDR3 runs to 14 residues. V lost 6 bases, J lost 0 bases, and 9 bases lay in between. The CDR3 nucleotides are TGTGCCAGCAGTCCCTTGGACTCTGGAAACACCATATATTTT. Protein product: CASSPLDSGNTIYF.

The rearrangement uses TRBV4-1 and TRBJ2-6; D possibly corresponds to TRBD2 (6 bases). Germline CDR1 MGHRA, CDR2 YSYEKL. The V end lost 1 base, the J end lost 0 bases, and 10 bases lay between the germline ends. This CDR3 region has 17 residues. Written as DNA, the CDR3 is TGCGCCAGCAGCCAAGTCCACGGGAGCTCTGGGGCCAACGTCCTGACTTTC. Its protein product is CASSQVHGSSGANVLTF.

This chain connects TRBV4-1 to TRBJ2-7; TRBD2 agrees at 12 bases. With V trimmed by 4 bases and J by 0 bases, 13 bases remained unmatched. This CDR3 spans 19 amino acids. Germline CDR1 MGHRA, CDR2 YSYEKL. The CDR3 DNA is TGCGCCAGCAGCCTTCAGACTAGCGGGGGAGATGCTAGCTCCTACGAGCAGTACTTC. As protein: CASSLQTSGGDASSYEQYF.